Here is one T cell receptor beta chain with its context. Which antigen it targets is not known. Base qualities are not at hand, and no much larger clone is one base apart. The immunoSEQ Assay, a bias-controlled multiplex PCR, was used to amplify TCRbeta CDR3 regions from genomic DNA. Under the source paper's analysis protocol: Within the assay, amplification of reference gene primers was used to estimate how many nucleated cells each sample contained. To quantify the absolute abundance of each unique TCRbeta CDR3 rearrangement, sequence reads were collapsed and filtered. For each sample, productive Simpson clonality was calculated as the square root of Simpson's diversity index over productive rearrangements. Entries here come from immuneACCESS through TCRdb and include only in-frame sequences with V and J called. Some clones fail to appear in such tables; in the studies checked, an unresolved V gene covers under half of the shortfall, and the cause of the remainder is unknown. V and J calls and clone size are given by that table; D and trimming were obtained from the DNA. A total of under 250,000 clones appear in this sample, 84% of them only once. About 1.6% of the sample belongs to the ten largest clones.

The data originate from a study of blood T cell repertoires in COVID-19 (dated by TCRdb to between 2020 and 2021). Regarding the complete study: Collaborator samples came from the United States, Italy and Spain and covered acute and convalescent phases of COVID-19. The prospective study material was composed of cDNA or gDNA derived from T cells, B-cell-depleted T cells, or PBMCs. Deeply sampled blood TCRbeta repertoires from subjects exposed to, actively infected with, or recovered from COVID-19 were included in the dataset. The repertoires were made available in a free public database intended to serve as a resource for research on the immune response to SARS-CoV-2. The samples were drawn from the first 160 participants of the ongoing ImmuneRACE study and from about 1,200 subjects provided by 6 global collaborators. Sample metadata almost always included a de-identified subject ID, COVID-19 status, age in years and sex. Where available, HLA class I and class II types were obtained from metadata supplied by the sample provider rather than from assay-based typing. Paper-wide results and their limitations: Clinical and demographic metadata were provided uncurated, with the amount varying by source and participant.

A second Seattle source provided samples from volunteer blood donors who had recovered from COVID-19. Collaborating institutions collected whole blood in K2EDTA tubes following their own protocols. For TCRbeta analysis, collaborators shipped samples as frozen whole blood, isolated PBMCs, or DNA extracted from either of those sample types. The V end loses 1 base and the J end loses 4 bases, and a stretch of 16 bases separates them. Taken from the germline V gene, the CDR1 and CDR2 loops are MGHDK and SYGVNS. Including cysteine and phenylalanine, the CDR3 has 16 amino acids. Only CDR3 DNA is held: 48 bases, read in frame from base 1.

Here the chain combines TRBV25-1 and TRBJ2-5, with TRBD2 as a weak D call on 5 bases. The sample was peripheral blood. The sequence came from a woman aged 40 to 55 who had recovered from COVID-19. The nucleotide sequence reads TGTGCCAGCAGTGAATGGGGTTCGGGGATTTCAGAGACCCAGTACTTC. Its protein product is CASSEWGSGISETQYF.